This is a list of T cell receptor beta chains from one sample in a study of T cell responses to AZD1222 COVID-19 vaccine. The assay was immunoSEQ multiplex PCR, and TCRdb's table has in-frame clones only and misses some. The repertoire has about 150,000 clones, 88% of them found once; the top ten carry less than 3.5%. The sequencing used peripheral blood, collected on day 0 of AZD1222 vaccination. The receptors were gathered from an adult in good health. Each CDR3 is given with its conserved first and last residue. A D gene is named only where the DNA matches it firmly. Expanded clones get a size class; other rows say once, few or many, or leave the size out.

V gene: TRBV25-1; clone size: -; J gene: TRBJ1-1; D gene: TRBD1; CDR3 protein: CASSETGVNTEAFF; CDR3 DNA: TGTGCCAGCAGTGAAACAGGGGTGAACACTGAAGCTTTCTTT
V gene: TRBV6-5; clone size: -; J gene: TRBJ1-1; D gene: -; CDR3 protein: CASSYSQGGEAFF; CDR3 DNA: TGTGCCAGCAGTTACTCCCAGGGAGGTGAAGCTTTCTTT
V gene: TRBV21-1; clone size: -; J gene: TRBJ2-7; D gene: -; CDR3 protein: CASSRGTGDREQYF; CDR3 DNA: TGTGCCAGCAGTCGGGGGACAGGGGACCGCGAGCAGTACTTC
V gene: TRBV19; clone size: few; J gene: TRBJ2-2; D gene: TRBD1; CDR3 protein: CASSWDRNTGELFF; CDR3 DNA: TGTGCCAGTAGTTGGGACAGGAACACCGGGGAGCTGTTTTTT
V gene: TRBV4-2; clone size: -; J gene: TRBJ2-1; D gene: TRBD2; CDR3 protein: CASSQDQRGGLYNEQFF; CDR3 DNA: TGTGCCAGCAGCCAAGACCAGCGGGGGGGCCTCTACAATGAGCAGTTCTTC
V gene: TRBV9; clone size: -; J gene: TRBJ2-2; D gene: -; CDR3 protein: CASSVAEGANTGELFF; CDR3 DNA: TGTGCCAGCAGCGTAGCAGAGGGGGCGAACACCGGGGAGCTGTTTTTT
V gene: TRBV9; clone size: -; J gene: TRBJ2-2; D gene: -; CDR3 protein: CASSVAFSEGELFF; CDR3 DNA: TGTGCCAGCAGCGTAGCTTTCAGCGAGGGGGAGCTGTTTTTT
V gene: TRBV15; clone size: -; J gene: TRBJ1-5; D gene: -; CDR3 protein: CATSRDPGWNQPQHF; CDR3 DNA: TGTGCCACCAGCAGAGATCCCGGGTGGAATCAGCCCCAGCATTTT
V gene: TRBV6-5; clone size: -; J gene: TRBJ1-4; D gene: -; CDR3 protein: CASSYSGQPNEKLFF; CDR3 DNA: TGTGCCAGCAGTTACTCTGGACAGCCCAATGAAAAACTGTTTTTT
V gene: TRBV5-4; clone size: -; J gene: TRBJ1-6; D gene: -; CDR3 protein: CASSLKQNNSPLHF; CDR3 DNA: TGTGCCAGCAGCTTGAAACAGAACAATTCACCCCTCCACTTT
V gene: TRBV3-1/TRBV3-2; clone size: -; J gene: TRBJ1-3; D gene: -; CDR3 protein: CASSQAKRNTIYF; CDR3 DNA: TGTGCCAGCAGCCAAGCGAAGAGGAACACCATATATTTT
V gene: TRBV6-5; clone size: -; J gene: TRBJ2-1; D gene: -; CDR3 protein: CASSTLEGSEQFF; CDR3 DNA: TGTGCCAGCTCGACCCTGGAGGGGAGTGAGCAGTTCTTC
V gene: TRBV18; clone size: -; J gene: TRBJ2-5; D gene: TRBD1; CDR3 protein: CASSPSQGADGTQYF; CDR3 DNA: TGTGCCAGCTCACCATCTCAGGGGGCGGACGGGACCCAGTACTTC
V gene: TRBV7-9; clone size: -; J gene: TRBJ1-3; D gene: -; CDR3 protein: CASSLGAGSSGNTIYF; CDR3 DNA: TGTGCCAGCAGCTTAGGGGCAGGGAGCTCTGGAAACACCATATATTTT
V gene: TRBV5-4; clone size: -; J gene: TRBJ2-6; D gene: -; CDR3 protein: CASSLASGANVLTF; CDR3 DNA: TGTGCCAGCAGCTTGGCTTCCGGGGCCAACGTCCTGACTTTC
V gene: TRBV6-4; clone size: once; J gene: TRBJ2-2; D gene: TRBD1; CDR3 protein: CASRQDRADTGELFF; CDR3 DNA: TGTGCCAGCAGACAGGACAGGGCCGACACCGGGGAGCTGTTTTTT
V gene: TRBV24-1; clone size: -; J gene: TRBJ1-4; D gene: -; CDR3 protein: CATSDSTAKLFF; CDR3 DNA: TGTGCCACCAGTGATTCGACAGCTAAACTGTTTTTT
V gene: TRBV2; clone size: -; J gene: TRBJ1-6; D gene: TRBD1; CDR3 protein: CASSITGDRRNSPLHF; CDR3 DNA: TGTGCCAGCAGTATCACAGGGGACCGACGAAATTCACCCCTCCACTTT
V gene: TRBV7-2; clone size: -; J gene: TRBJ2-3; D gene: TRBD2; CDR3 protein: CASSLRDWGGTQYF; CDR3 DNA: TGTGCCAGCAGCTTAAGGGACTGGGGAGGGACGCAGTATTTT
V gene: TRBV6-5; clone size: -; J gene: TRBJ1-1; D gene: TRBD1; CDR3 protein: CASIQGGNTEAFF; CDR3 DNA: TGTGCCAGCATTCAGGGGGGGAACACTGAAGCTTTCTTT
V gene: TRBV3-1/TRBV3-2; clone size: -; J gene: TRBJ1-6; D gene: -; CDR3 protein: CASSQASAFYNSPLHF; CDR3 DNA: TGTGCCAGCAGCCAAGCCTCAGCTTTCTATAATTCACCCCTCCACTTT
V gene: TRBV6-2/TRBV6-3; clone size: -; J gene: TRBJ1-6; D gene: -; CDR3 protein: CASSQQVSPLHF; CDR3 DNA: TGTGCCAGCAGCCAACAAGTTTCACCCCTCCACTTT
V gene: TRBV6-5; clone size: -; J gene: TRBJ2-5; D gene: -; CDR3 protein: CASSRSQDPQETQYF; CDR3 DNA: TGTGCCAGCAGTCGTTCACAGGATCCCCAAGAGACCCAGTACTTC
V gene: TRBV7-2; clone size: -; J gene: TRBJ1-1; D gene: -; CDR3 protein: CASSLLWNTEAFF; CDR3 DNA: TGTGCCAGCAGCTTACTTTGGAACACTGAAGCTTTCTTT
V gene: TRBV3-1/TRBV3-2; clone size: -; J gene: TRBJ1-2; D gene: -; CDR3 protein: CASSQERGSLTF; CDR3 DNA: TGTGCCAGCAGCCAAGAAAGGGGATCTTTAACATTC
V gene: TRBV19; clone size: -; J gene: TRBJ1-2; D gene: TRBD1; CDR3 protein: CASSTAGQGGMDYGYTF; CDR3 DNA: TGTGCCAGTAGTACCGCTGGACAGGGGGGGATGGACTATGGCTACACCTTC
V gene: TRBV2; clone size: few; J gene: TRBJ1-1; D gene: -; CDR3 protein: CASSEIGPGTEAFF; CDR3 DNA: TGTGCCAGCAGTGAAATTGGTCCTGGTACTGAAGCTTTCTTT
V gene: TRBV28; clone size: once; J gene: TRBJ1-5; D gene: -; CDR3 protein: CAIQGQNQPQHF; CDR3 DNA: TGTGCCATCCAAGGACAGAATCAGCCCCAGCATTTT
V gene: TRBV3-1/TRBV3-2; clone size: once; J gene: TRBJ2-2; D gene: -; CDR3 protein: CASTIGRPGELFF; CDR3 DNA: TGTGCCAGCACTATCGGGCGTCCCGGGGAGCTGTTTTTT
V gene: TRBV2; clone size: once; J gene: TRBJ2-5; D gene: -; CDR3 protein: CASSIDHREETQYF; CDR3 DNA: TGTGCCAGCAGTATCGACCACAGGGAGGAGACCCAGTACTTC
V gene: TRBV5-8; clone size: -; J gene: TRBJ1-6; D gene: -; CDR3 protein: CASRRGAGNSPLHF; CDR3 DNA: TGTGCCAGCCGTCGGGGGGCGGGTAATTCACCCCTCCACTTT
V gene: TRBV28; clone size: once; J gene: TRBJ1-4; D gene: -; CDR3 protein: CASSLRRPSIEKLFF; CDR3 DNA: TGTGCCAGCAGTTTGCGCAGGCCTTCGATTGAAAAACTGTTTTTT
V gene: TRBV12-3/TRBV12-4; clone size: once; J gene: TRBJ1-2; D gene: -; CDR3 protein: CASTPGGYGYTF; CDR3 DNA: TGTGCCAGCACGCCGGGAGGATATGGCTACACCTTC
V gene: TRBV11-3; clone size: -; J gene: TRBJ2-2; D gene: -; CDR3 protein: CASTLGGTGELFF; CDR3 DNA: TGTGCCAGCACCTTAGGGGGTACCGGGGAGCTGTTTTTT
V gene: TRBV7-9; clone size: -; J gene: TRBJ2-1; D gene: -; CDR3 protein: CASSPGWGGKRFF; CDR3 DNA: TGTGCCAGCAGCCCTGGGTGGGGCGGGAAACGGTTCTTC
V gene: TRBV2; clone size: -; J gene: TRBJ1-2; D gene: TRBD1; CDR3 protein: CASRFQDRVSYGYTF; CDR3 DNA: TGTGCCAGCAGGTTTCAGGACAGGGTTTCCTATGGCTACACCTTC
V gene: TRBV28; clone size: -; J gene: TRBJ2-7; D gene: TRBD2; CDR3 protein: CASSFRAGAYEQYF; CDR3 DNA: TGTGCCAGCAGTTTCAGGGCGGGGGCCTACGAGCAGTACTTC
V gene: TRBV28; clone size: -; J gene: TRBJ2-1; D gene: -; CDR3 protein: CASSLSFSWQGASGGLYNEQFF; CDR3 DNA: TGTGCCAGCAGTTTATCGTTTTCTTGGCAGGGGGCCTCCGGGGGGCTATACAATGAGCAGTTCTTC
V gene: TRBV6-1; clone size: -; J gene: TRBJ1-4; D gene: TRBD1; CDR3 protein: CASSANRGPIEKLFF; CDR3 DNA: TGTGCCAGCAGTGCCAACAGGGGACCGATCGAAAAACTGTTTTTT
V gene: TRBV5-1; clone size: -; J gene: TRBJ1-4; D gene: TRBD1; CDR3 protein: CASSLQARGEKLFF; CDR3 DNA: TGCGCCAGCAGCTTACAGGCCAGGGGGGAAAAACTGTTTTTT
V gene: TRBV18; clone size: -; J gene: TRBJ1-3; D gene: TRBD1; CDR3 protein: CASSGQGIGNTIYF; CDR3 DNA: TGTGCCAGCTCTGGACAGGGAATCGGAAACACCATATATTTT
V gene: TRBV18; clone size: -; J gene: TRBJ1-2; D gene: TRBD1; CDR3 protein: CASSPNRDSYGYTF; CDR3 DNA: TGTGCCAGCTCACCAAACCGGGACAGCTATGGCTACACCTTC
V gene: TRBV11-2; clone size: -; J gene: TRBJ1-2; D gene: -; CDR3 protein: CASSSTVGYGYTF; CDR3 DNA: TGTGCCAGCAGCTCGACAGTGGGCTATGGCTACACCTTC
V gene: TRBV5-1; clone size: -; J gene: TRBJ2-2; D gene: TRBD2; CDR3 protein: CASNTGRVTGELFF; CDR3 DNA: TGCGCCAGCAACACTGGGAGGGTGACCGGGGAGCTGTTTTTT
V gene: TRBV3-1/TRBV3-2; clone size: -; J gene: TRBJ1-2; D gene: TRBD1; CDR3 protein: CASSLTHRGVYGYTF; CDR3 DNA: TGTGCCAGCAGCCTGACCCACAGGGGGGTCTATGGCTACACCTTC